This T cell receptor beta chain comes out of a study of blood T cells in healthy people across ages. Study-level findings and limits: Whereas aged donors had fewer naive CD4+ cells, long-lived donors had more of them and higher diversity.

Details on this clonotype: Its antigen is not known.

The junction had 4 bases not matched to a gene; V was cut back by 8 bases and J by 4 bases. This CDR3 region has 12 residues. CDR1 GTSNPN and CDR2 SVGIG come from the germline V gene (reference sequence). The use of a sample-barcoded 5' primer and a J-beta primer mix characterized a second PCR of roughly 7 to 11 cycles. TCRdb independently ran MiXCR on the 5' RACE reads; one entry per CDR3 protein. Among approximately 800,000 distinct CDR3 sequences listed, approximately 53% were seen once. V is TRBV30 and J is TRBJ2-7, with 11 bases identical to TRBD2. This TCR was sampled from a man of 80 years or more in good health. The source material was blood. The CDR3 region is CAALAGVYEQYF. The CDR3 DNA reads as TGTGCCGCACTAGCGGGGGTATACGAGCAGTACTTC.